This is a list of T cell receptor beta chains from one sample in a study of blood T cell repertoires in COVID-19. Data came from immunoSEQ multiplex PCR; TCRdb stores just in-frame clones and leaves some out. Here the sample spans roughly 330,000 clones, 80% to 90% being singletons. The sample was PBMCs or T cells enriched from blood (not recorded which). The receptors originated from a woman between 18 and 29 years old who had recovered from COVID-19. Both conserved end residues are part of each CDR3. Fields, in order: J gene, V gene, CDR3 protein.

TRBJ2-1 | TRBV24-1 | CATSDSSGTTNGNEQFF
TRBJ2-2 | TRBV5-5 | CASSSNGLAGVAGELFF
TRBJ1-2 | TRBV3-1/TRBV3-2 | CASSHLSSVANYGYTF
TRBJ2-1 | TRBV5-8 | CASAIRASGQGMNEQFF
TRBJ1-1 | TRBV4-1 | CASSHIGSRTEAFF
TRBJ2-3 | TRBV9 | CASSIFLAGVRDTQYF
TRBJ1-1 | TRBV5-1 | CASSVSVVEAEAFF
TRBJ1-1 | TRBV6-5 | CASSYSQGRWEAFF
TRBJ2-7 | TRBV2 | CASKAIGGSYEQYF
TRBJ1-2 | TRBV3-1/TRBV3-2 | CASSQAAEIYGYTF
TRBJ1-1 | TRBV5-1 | CASSGKTGALNTEAFF
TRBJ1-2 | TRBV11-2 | CASSLESGGYGYTF
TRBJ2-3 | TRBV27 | CASSLRWDSNTDTQYF
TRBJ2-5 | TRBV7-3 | CASSLTTSGSMETQYF
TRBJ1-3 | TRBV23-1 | CASSPRRDRGSRSGNTIYF
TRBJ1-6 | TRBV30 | CAWSVYRGPYNSPLHF
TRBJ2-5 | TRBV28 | CASSSEQAQETQYF
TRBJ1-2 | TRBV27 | CASSTDRGLGYGYTF
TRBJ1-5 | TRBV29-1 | CSASGGQGKNQPQHF
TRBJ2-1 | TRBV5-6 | CASSPEEIAGHYNEQFF
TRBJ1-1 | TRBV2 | CASSETSGSQEAFF
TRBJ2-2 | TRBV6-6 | CASSPYRPGLGGTGELFF
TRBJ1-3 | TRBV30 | CAWSGGLVSGNTIYF
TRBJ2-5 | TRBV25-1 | CASSTRRGEETQYF